What follows are 4 T cell receptor beta chains derived from one specimen sequenced in a study of T cell repertoires in cytomegalovirus infection. TCRdb analysed the reads with MiXCR anew, one entry per CDR3 protein. Here the sample spans fewer than 1,000,000 distinct CDR3 sequences, around a third being singletons. These receptors' targets are unknown. The sequences come from cultured CD8+ T cells from PBMCs, collected from culture after CMV antigen stimulation. The source is a human donor in good health (CMV status not recorded). Some clones in this sample may be carry-over from other donors' samples.

This clonotype appeared many times. V usage is TRBV7-2 and J usage is TRBJ2-3; TRBD2 aligns across 7 bases. Germline V gives CDR1 SGHTA, CDR2 FQGNSA. Germline trimming cut 5 bases from V and 2 bases from J; bases unmatched to any gene: 10. CDR3 length equals 16 residues. The CDR3 DNA reads TGTGCCAGCAGCAGTCTCTGGGCGGGGGACACAGATACGCAGTATTTT. Its translation is CASSSLWAGDTDTQYF.

The CDR3 DNA is TGTGCCAGCAGTTGGAGACAGGTTTACACCGGGGAGCTGTTTTTT. It is translated as CASSWRQVYTGELFF. The chain is built from TRBV27 and TRBJ2-2, with D possibly matching TRBD1 (6 bases). Per the germline V gene, CDR1 is MNHEY and CDR2 is SMNVEV (reference sequence). This CDR3 contains 15 residues. V was shortened by 4 bases and J by 3 bases, with 12 bases between the two germline ends.

This clonotype occurred a few times. The germline gene is not matched at one end of the junction; a read error may be the cause. The chain has TRBV4-2 and TRBJ2-2, with D perhaps being TRBD1 or TRBD2 (5 bases each). Per the germline V gene, CDR1 is LGHNA and CDR2 is YNFKEQ. This CDR3 is 14 amino acids long. The CDR3: CASSKEGTHGELFF. The CDR3 region has the DNA TGTGCCAGCAGCAAAGAAGGGACGCACGGGGAGCTGTTTTTT.

This chain joins TRBV6-2 or TRBV6-3 and TRBJ2-2; unclear D gene. V gave up 0 bases and J gave up 3 bases, with 5 bases separating them. The CDR3 contains 14 residues. Germline V gene sequence: CDR1 MNHEY, CDR2 SVGEGT. In nucleotides, the CDR3 is TGTGCCAGCAGTTACTCGGAATACACCGGGGAGCTGTTTTTT. Its protein product is CASSYSEYTGELFF.